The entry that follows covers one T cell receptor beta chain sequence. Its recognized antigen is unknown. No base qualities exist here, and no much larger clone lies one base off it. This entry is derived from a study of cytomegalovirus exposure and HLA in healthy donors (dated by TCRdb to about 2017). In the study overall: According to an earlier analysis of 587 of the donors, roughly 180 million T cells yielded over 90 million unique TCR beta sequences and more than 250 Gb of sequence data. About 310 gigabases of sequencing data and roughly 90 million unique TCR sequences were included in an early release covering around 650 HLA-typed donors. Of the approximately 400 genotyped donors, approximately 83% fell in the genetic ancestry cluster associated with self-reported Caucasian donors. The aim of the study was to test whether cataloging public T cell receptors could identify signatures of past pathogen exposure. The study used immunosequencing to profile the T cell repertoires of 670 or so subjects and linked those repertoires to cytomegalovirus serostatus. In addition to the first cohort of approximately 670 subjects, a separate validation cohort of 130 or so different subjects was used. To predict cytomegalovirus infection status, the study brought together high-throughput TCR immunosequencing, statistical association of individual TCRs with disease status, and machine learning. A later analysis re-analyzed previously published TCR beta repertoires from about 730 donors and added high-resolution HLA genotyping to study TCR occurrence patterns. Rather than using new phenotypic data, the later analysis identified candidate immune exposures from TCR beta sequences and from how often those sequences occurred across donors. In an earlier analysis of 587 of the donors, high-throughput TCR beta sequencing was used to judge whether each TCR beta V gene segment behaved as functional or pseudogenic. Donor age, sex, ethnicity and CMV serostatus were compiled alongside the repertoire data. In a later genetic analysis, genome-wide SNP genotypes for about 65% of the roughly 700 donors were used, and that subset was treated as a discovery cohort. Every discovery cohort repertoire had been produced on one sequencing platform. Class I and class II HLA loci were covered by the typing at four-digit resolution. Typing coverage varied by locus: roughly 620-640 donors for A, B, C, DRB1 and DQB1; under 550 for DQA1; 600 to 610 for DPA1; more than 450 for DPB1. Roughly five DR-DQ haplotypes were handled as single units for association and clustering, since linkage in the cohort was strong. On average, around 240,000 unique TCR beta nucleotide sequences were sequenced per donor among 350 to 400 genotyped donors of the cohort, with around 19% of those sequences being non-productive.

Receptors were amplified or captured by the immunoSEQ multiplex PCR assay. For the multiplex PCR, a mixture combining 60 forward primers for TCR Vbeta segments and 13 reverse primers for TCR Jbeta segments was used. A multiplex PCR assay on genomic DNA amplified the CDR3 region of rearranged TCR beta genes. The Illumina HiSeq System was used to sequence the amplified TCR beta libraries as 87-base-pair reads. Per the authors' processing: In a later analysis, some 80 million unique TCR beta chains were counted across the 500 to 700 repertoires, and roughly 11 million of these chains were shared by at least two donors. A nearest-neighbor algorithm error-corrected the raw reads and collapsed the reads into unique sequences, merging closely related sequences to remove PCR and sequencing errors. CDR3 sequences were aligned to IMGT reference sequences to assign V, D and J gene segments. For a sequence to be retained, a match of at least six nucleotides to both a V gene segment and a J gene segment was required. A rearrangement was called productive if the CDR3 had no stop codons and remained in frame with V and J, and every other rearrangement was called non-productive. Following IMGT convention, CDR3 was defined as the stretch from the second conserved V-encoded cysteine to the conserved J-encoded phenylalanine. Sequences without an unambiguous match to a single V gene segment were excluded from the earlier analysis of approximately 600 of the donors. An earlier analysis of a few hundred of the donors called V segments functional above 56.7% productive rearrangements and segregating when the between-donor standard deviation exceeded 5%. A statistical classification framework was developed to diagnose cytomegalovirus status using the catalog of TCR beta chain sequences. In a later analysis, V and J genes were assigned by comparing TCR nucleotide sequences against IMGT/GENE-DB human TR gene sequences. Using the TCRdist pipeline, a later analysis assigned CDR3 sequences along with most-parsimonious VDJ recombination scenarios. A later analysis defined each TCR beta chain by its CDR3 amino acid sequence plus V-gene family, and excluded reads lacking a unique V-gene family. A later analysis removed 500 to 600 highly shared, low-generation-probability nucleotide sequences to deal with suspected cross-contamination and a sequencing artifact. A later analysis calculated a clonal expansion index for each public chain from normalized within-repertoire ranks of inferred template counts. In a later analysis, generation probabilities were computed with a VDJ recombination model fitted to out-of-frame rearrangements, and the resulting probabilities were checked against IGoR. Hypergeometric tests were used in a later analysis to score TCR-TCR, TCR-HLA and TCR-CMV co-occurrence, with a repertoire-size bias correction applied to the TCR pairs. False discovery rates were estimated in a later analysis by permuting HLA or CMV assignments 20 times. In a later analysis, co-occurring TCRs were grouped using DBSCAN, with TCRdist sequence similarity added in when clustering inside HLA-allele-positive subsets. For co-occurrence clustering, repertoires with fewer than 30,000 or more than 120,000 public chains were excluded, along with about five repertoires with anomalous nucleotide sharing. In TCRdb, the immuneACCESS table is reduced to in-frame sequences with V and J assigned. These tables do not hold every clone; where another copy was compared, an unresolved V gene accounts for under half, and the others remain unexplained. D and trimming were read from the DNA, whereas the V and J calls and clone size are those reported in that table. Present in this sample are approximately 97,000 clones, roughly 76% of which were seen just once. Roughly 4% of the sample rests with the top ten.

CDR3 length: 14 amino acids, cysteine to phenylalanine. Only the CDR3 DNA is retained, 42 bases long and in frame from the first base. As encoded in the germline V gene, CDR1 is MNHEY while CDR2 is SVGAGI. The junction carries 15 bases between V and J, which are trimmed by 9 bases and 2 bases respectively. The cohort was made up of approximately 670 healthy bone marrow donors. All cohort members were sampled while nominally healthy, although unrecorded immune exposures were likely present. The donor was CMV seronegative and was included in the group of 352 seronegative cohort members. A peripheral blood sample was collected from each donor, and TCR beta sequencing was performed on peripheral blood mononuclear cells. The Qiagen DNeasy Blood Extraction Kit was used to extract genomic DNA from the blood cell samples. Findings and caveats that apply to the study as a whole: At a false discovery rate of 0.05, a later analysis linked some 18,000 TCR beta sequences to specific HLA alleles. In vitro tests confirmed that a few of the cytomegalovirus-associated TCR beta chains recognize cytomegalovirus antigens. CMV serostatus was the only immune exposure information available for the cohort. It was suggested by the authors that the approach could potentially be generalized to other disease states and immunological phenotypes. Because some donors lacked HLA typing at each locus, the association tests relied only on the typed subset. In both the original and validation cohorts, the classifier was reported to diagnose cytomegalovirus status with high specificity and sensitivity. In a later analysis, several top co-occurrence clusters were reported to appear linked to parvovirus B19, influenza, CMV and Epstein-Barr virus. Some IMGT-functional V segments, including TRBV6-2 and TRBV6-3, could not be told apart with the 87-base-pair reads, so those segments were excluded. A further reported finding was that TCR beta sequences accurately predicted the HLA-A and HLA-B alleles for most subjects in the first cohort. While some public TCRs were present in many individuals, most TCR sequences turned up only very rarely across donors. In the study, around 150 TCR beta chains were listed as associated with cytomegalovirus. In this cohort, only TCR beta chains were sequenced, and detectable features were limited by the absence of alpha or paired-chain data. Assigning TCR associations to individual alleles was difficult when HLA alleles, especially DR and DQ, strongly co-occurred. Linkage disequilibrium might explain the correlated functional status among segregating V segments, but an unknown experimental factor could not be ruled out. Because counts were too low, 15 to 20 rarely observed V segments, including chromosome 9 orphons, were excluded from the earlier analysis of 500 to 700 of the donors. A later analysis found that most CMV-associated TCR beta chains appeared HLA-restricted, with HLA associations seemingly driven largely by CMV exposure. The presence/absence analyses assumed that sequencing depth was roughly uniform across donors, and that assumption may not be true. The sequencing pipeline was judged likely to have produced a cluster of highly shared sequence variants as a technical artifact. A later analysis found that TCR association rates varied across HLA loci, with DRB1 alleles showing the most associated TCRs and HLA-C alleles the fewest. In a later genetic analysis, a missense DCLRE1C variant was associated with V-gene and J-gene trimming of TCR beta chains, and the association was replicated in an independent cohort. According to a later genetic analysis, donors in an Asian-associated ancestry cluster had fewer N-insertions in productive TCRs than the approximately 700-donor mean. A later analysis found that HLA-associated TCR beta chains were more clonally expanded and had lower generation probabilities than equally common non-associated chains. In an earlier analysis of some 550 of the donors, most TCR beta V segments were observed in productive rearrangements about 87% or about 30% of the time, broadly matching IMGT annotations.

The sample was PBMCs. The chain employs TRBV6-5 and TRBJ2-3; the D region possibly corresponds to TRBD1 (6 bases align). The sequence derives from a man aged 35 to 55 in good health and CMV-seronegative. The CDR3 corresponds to CASSGQSFTDTQYF. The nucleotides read TGTGCCAGTTCCGGACAGTCTTTCACAGATACGCAGTATTTT.